One sample yielded the 15 T cell receptor beta chains listed below, sequenced in a study of cytomegalovirus exposure and HLA in healthy donors. Primers included in the PCR were 60 Vbeta and 13 Jbeta primers. Sequencing used immunoSEQ multiplex PCR; TCRdb keeps in-frame clones, though not all of them. Among about 120,000 clones listed, roughly three fifths were seen once. Sequenced: PBMCs. Receptors originate from a man aged 18 to 29 in good health and CMV-seronegative.

The chain combines TRBV4-2 with TRBJ1-1; D unresolved. Trimming removed 4 bases at V and 8 bases at J, with 8 bases between. From germline, CDR1 is LGHNA and CDR2 YNFKEQ. The CDR3 has 11 residues. The CDR3 sequence: CASSRAGEAFF. The CDR3 DNA sequence: TGTGCCAGCAGCCGTGCGGGGGAAGCTTTCTTT.

The chain uses TRBV25-1 and TRBJ1-3; D is unresolved. Germline CDR1 and CDR2: MGHDK and SYGVNS. This CDR3 is built from 15 residues. Trimming pared 1 base from V and 2 bases from J, leaving 9 bases between. The CDR3 DNA follows: TGTGCCAGCAGTGAATCGGTGTTGGCTGGAAACACCATATATTTT. Amino acids: CASSESVLAGNTIYF.

This chain joins TRBV19 and TRBJ2-4; a weak D match, TRBD2 (6 bases). Trimming removed 1 base at V and 3 bases at J, with 16 bases between. The germline V gene encodes CDR1 LNHDA and CDR2 SQIVND (reference sequence). The CDR3 is made up of 17 amino acids. CDR3 sequence: CASSIGDSPRGKNIQYF. In DNA, the CDR3 is TGTGCCAGTAGTATAGGGGACTCACCGAGGGGCAAAAACATTCAGTACTTC.

The chain carries TRBV9 and TRBJ2-5; 13 positions match TRBD2. This CDR3 spans 17 amino acids. CDR1 is SGDLS and CDR2 is YYNGEE in the germline V gene. V shed 3 bases and J 5 bases; nucleotides not matched to a gene: 10. CDR3 loop: CASSARPGLAGVETQYF. CDR3 DNA: TGTGCCAGCAGCGCCCGTCCCGGACTAGCGGGAGTCGAGACCCAGTACTTC.

The chain joins TRBV5-6 to TRBJ1-5, with TRBD1 matching over 9 bases. The CDR3 is made up of 15 amino acids. CDR1 SGHDT and CDR2 YYEEEE come from the germline V gene. V lost 1 base and J lost 4; bases outside the gene matches: 3. The CDR3 protein is CASSLKGTGNQPQHF. CDR3 sequence (DNA): TGTGCCAGCAGCTTGAAAGGGACAGGGAATCAGCCCCAGCATTTT.

The rearrangement links TRBV5-1 to TRBJ2-7; TRBD2 is a possible D gene (5 bases). Germline CDR1 is SGHRS and CDR2 is YFSETQ. The V end lost 2 bases, the J end lost 3 bases, and 15 bases lay between the germline ends. The CDR3 covers 15 residues. The CDR3 sequence is CASSFGGFVFYEQYF. In DNA, the CDR3 is TGCGCCAGCAGCTTTGGAGGTTTTGTGTTCTACGAGCAGTACTTC.

The chain combines TRBV19 with TRBJ1-1; 9 bases match TRBD1. The germline gives CDR1 LNHDA, CDR2 SQIVND (reference sequence). The CDR3 runs to 15 residues. The J segment lost 1 base and the V segment lost 4 bases, leaving 4 bases of the junction unmatched. Written as DNA, the CDR3 is TGTGCCAGTAGTAGGACAGGGGCCCCGAACACTGAAGCTTTCTTT. This gives the protein CASSRTGAPNTEAFF.

This clone was seen a handful of times. V and J are TRBV7-3 and TRBJ2-2; 8 bases match TRBD1. The junction had 4 bases not matched to a gene; V was cut back by 0 bases and J by 4 bases. CDR1 and CDR2 from the germline V gene are SGHTA and FQGTGA. The CDR3 length is 16 residues. The CDR3 protein is CASSLTQGAPTGELFF. CDR3 bases: TGTGCCAGCAGCTTAACGCAGGGGGCGCCCACCGGGGAGCTGTTTTTT.

The chain has TRBV30 and TRBJ1-3, with D possibly TRBD1 on 6 matching bases. Per the germline V gene, CDR1 is GTSNPN and CDR2 is SVGIG (reference sequence). This CDR3 has 16 residues. The ends were cut back, 0 bases at V and 4 bases at J, with 16 bases in the middle. In nucleotides, the CDR3 is TGTGCCTGGAGTGTCCTACCTCCAGGGGTCGGAAACACCATATATTTT. It translates to CAWSVLPPGVGNTIYF.

The chain employs TRBV14 and TRBJ1-2, with 8 bases lining up with TRBD1. The CDR3 has 14 amino acids. With V trimmed by 0 bases and J by 7 bases, 4 bases remained unmatched. Germline CDR1 is SGHDN and CDR2 is FVKESK. The CDR3 protein is CASSQEGTGVGYTF. The CDR3 DNA reads as TGTGCCAGCAGCCAAGAGGGGACAGGAGTTGGCTACACCTTC.

The chain has TRBV19 and TRBJ1-5; 9 bases are shared with TRBD1. The CDR3 is made up of 17 amino acids. After removal of 3 bases from V and 7 bases from J, the junction contained 13 bases not matched to a gene. Germline CDR1 reads LNHDA; CDR2 reads SQIVND (reference sequence). The CDR3: CASSMGKQGAFNQPQHF. The CDR3 DNA is TGTGCCAGTAGTATGGGGAAACAGGGGGCTTTTAACCAGCCCCAGCATTTT.

The chain uses TRBV7-2 and TRBJ2-5; a weak D match, TRBD2 (6 bases). CDR3 length equals 16 residues. Germline CDR1 SGHTA, CDR2 FQGNSA. The V gene lost 3 bases and the J gene lost 1 base, with 15 bases spanning the gap. This CDR3 is CASSFPPAGSQETQYF. For the CDR3, the DNA is TGTGCCAGCAGCTTCCCTCCAGCGGGCAGCCAAGAGACCCAGTACTTC.

In its sample, this clone was seen a few times. The chain employs TRBV4-1 and TRBJ1-2; 8 bases are shared with TRBD1. CDR3 length: 15 amino acids. Germline-derived CDR1 and CDR2 are MGHRA and YSYEKL. J was trimmed by 0 bases and V by 4 bases; bases with no gene match: 4. The CDR3 loop reads CASSPQTGANYGYTF. The CDR3 DNA reads TGCGCCAGCAGCCCCCAGACAGGGGCTAACTATGGCTACACCTTC.

This clone was counted between two and nine times. The J gene is TRBJ2-5, the V gene TRBV7-9; D perhaps matches TRBD2 (7 bases). Germline CDR1 reads SEHNR; CDR2 reads FQNEAQ (reference sequence). This CDR3 region has 15 residues. Trimming took off 0 bases at V and 4 bases at J, with 12 bases between the two ends. The CDR3 sequence: CASSLAPGGRETQYF. The DNA for the CDR3 is TGTGCCAGCAGCTTAGCGCCGGGGGGCCGAGAGACCCAGTACTTC.

This clone was counted only a few times. V usage is TRBV5-5 and J usage is TRBJ1-2, with TRBD1 as a possible D gene (5 bases). V lost 3 bases, J lost 4 bases, and 10 bases lay in between. The CDR3 sequence is 13 residues long. CDR1 is SGHKS and CDR2 is YYEKEE in the germline V gene (reference sequence). This chain's CDR3 is CASSSGDLYGYTF. Here the CDR3 DNA reads TGTGCCAGCAGCTCGGGGGACCTCTATGGCTACACCTTC.